A single sample gave rise to the 25 T cell receptor beta chains below, sequenced in a study of T cell responses to AZD1222 COVID-19 vaccine. TCRdb's copy holds only in-frame clones and misses some; the assay was immunoSEQ multiplex PCR. The sample gives 90,000 to 130,000 clones, less than 95% of which show up once; about 3% is in the top ten. The sample consisted of peripheral blood, taken 28 days after the second AZD1222 dose. Receptors were obtained from an adult who received the AZD1222 COVID-19 vaccine.

The J gene is TRBJ1-2, the V gene TRBV19; D is perhaps TRBD1 (5 bases). This CDR3 spans 13 amino acids. CDR1 and CDR2 (germline): LNHDA, SQIVND (reference sequence). V was trimmed by 5 bases and J by 4 bases, leaving 11 bases between them. As DNA, the CDR3 is TGTGCCAGTAGTCCCGCGCAGGGCTATGGCTACACCTTC. Protein sequence: CASSPAQGYGYTF. The whole variable domain, filled in from reference TRBV19 and TRBJ1-2, reads DGGITQSPKYLFRKEGQNVTLSCEQNLNHDAMYWYRQDPGQGLRLIYYSQIVNDFQKGDIAEGYSVSREKKESFPLTVTSAQKNPTAFYLCASSPAQGYGYTFGSGTRLTVV.

Turning to this clone: The junction does not match germline at one end; this may be a read error. The chain employs TRBV2 and TRBJ1-2, with 8 bases that match TRBD1. CDR3 size: 13 residues. From germline, CDR1 is SNHLY and CDR2 FYNNEI. The CDR3 sequence is CASSEGTGDSFTW. The CDR3 region has the DNA TGTGCCAGCAGTGAGGGGACAGGTGACAGCTTCACGTGG.

The chain joins TRBV29-1 to TRBJ1-3, with D possibly being TRBD1 (5 bases). The CDR3 is 12 residues long. The germline CDR1 and CDR2 sequences are SQVTM and ANQGSEA. Trimming pared 5 bases from V and 2 bases from J, leaving 7 bases between. In DNA form, the CDR3 reads TGCAGCGTTCGGGGGGCTGGAAACACCATATATTTT. It yields the protein CSVRGAGNTIYF.

The rearrangement uses TRBV15 and TRBJ1-6; D is uncertain. CDR1 and CDR2 from the germline V gene are LNHNV and YYDKDF (reference sequence). V was cut by 0 bases and J by 5 bases, with 5 bases left in between. The CDR3 loop spans 14 amino acids. In DNA form, the CDR3 reads TGTGCCACCAGCAGAGATAAGGATAATTCACCCCTCCACTTT. Its translation: CATSRDKDNSPLHF.

This rearrangement joins TRBV29-1 to TRBJ1-5; perhaps TRBD1 as D (5 bases). Germline V gene sequence: CDR1 SQVTM, CDR2 ANQGSEA. V gave up 6 bases and J gave up 5 bases, with 14 bases separating them. The CDR3 runs to 13 residues. DNA for the CDR3: TGCAGCGTCGCTGGGACCGAGTATCAGCCCCAGCATTTT. It is translated as CSVAGTEYQPQHF.

The genes are TRBV4-1 and TRBJ2-1; a weak D match, TRBD2 (6 bases). The germline V gene has CDR1 MGHRA and CDR2 YSYEKL. This CDR3 is 16 amino acids long. V lost 2 bases and J 8 bases, leaving 19 bases between the germline ends. In DNA form, the CDR3 reads TGCGCCAGCAGCCAAATCCTCTTGCGGGGTAAAGATGAGCAGTTCTTC. Translation: CASSQILLRGKDEQFF.

The chain links TRBV25-1 to TRBJ1-5; D is uncertain. Germline-derived CDR1 and CDR2 are MGHDK and SYGVNS. The CDR3 is 12 amino acids. V was pared by 6 bases and J by 0 bases, with 3 bases between. The CDR3 DNA reads as TGTGCCAGCAGGTATAGCAATCAGCCCCAGCATTTT. This codes for CASRYSNQPQHF.

The CDR3 sequence: CASSRGHLNEKLFF. In DNA form, the CDR3 reads TGTGCCAGTAGTAGAGGACACCTTAATGAAAAACTGTTTTTT. This rearrangement joins TRBV19 to TRBJ1-4, with a possible D match to TRBD1 (5 bases). The germline CDR1 and CDR2 sequences are LNHDA and SQIVND (reference sequence). The CDR3 contains 14 residues. Trimming removed 4 bases from V and 4 bases from J, with 10 bases in between.

This chain uses TRBV10-3 with TRBJ1-5; D perhaps matches TRBD1 (6 bases). Germline CDR1 is ENHRY and CDR2 is SYGVKD. The CDR3 has 14 amino acids. Trimming removed 3 bases from V and 4 bases from J, with 10 bases in between. CDR3 amino acids: CAISDYQGNQPQHF. The CDR3, as DNA: TGTGCCATCAGTGACTACCAGGGGAATCAGCCCCAGCATTTT.

The gene calls are TRBV3-1 (or the pseudogene TRBV3-2) and TRBJ1-3; a possible D gene is TRBD1 (5 bases). Per germline, CDR1 LGHDT and CDR2 YNNKEL (reference sequence). Trimming cost V 0 bases and J 5 bases, with 17 bases left between them. The CDR3 runs to 17 residues. The CDR3, as DNA: TGTGCCAGCAGCCAAGAAGCGGGGCAGGGAGGGAGAAACACCATATATTTT. As protein: CASSQEAGQGGRNTIYF.

The chain uses TRBV27 and TRBJ1-4, with 7 bases aligning to TRBD1. This CDR3 region has 13 residues. Germline V gives CDR1 MNHEY, CDR2 SMNVEV (reference sequence). Germline trimming cut 5 bases from V and 8 bases from J; bases unmatched to any gene: 5. CDR3 nucleotide sequence: TGTGCCAGCAGTCGACAGGGAAGCGAAAAACTGTTTTTT. Translating it yields CASSRQGSEKLFF.

V usage is TRBV2 and J usage is TRBJ2-2; 9 positions agree with TRBD2. The junction had 5 bases not matched to a gene; V was cut back by 1 base and J by 2 bases. This CDR3 is 17 amino acids long. Per the germline V gene, CDR1 is SNHLY and CDR2 is FYNNEI. The CDR3 DNA sequence: TGTGCCAGCAGTGAAGTAGGCCTAGCGGGAAACACCGGGGAGCTGTTTTTT. Translating gives CASSEVGLAGNTGELFF.

This sequence joins TRBV6-5 and TRBJ1-2, with TRBD1 as a possible D gene (6 bases). The CDR3 consists of 13 residues. CDR1 is MNHEY, CDR2 SVGAGI, per germline. The ends were cut back, 4 bases at V and 4 bases at J, with 10 bases in the middle. CDR3 residues: CASSSGQSYGYTF. The CDR3 coding sequence is TGTGCCAGCAGTTCCGGACAGTCCTATGGCTACACCTTC.

The chain recombines TRBV29-1 with TRBJ1-1; D is ambiguous. The V end lost 6 bases, the J end lost 3 bases, and 11 bases lay between the germline ends. Germline V gene lookup returns CDR1 SQVTM and CDR2 ANQGSEA. The CDR3 extends over 12 amino acids. The DNA of the CDR3 is TGCAGCGTCTATTACGGAGACACTGAAGCTTTCTTT. Protein product: CSVYYGDTEAFF.

V is TRBV28 and J is TRBJ2-7; 7 nucleotides line up with TRBD2. This CDR3 has 15 amino acids. In germline, CDR1 is MDHEN, CDR2 SYDVKM. V dropped 6 bases and J dropped 4; count of bases not matched to a gene: 12. The CDR3 loop reads CASSRLSGGLYEQYF. Here the CDR3 DNA reads TGTGCCAGCAGCCGCCTATCTGGGGGACTATACGAGCAGTACTTC.

The chain links TRBV24-1 to TRBJ1-3, with D possibly TRBD1 on 5 matching bases. This CDR3 region has 14 residues. Germline V CDR1 and CDR2: KGHDR, SFDVKD. The V end was cut by 4 bases, the J end by 2 bases, with 8 bases between. DNA of the CDR3: TGTGCCACCAGTGAACGGGGGACTGGAAACACCATATATTTT. Protein product: CATSERGTGNTIYF.

The gene calls are TRBV29-1 and TRBJ1-2; 9 bases match TRBD1. The CDR3 has 13 residues. Germline trimming cut 6 bases from V and 6 bases from J; bases unmatched to any gene: 8. CDR1 and CDR2 from the germline V gene are SQVTM and ANQGSEA. The CDR3 loop reads CSVLKQGADGYTF. CDR3 nucleotide sequence: TGCAGCGTACTAAAACAGGGGGCCGATGGCTACACCTTC. The whole variable domain, filled in from reference TRBV29-1 and TRBJ1-2, reads SAVISQKPSRDICQRGTSLTIQCQVDSQVTMMFWYRQQPGQSLTLIATANQGSEATYESGFVIDKFPISRPNLTFSTLTVSNMSPEDSSIYLCSVLKQGADGYTFGSGTRLTVV.

The gene calls are TRBV5-1 and TRBJ1-1; TRBD1 is a possible D gene (6 bases). Per germline, CDR1 SGHRS and CDR2 YFSETQ. Between the trimmed V and J ends, which lost 0 bases and 0 bases, there was a span of 18 bases. The CDR3 has 18 amino acids. The CDR3 DNA reads as TGCGCCAGCAGCTTGGTTGAGCGACAGGAGATAATGAACACTGAAGCTTTCTTT. Protein: CASSLVERQEIMNTEAFF. The complete variable domain, with remaining parts taken from reference TRBV5-1 and TRBJ1-1, reads KAGVTQTPRYLIKTRGQQVTLSCSPISGHRSVSWYQQTPGQGLQFLFEYFSETQRNKGNFPGRFSGRQFSNSRSEMNVSTLELGDSALYLCASSLVERQEIMNTEAFFGQGTRLTVV.

The genes are TRBV12-3 or TRBV12-4 and TRBJ1-1; D not resolved. The V and J ends lost 6 bases and 2 bases respectively, with 10 bases between them. CDR3 length: 13 residues. The CDR3 nucleotides read TGTGCCAGCAGCTCATACAGAAACACTGAAGCTTTCTTT. Translating gives CASSSYRNTEAFF.

The chain employs TRBV29-1 and TRBJ1-2; D is undetermined. CDR3 length: 15 amino acids. V was pared by 4 bases and J by 6 bases, with 21 bases between. The germline V gene has CDR1 SQVTM and CDR2 ANQGSEA. CDR3 DNA: TGCAGCGTTGTATGGGTAGGACCGCTGAGGGATGGCTACACCTTC. Amino acid sequence: CSVVWVGPLRDGYTF.

This chain joins TRBV10-1 and TRBJ2-7; D uncertain. This CDR3 spans 14 amino acids. The V and J ends lost 1 base and 0 bases respectively, with 7 bases between them. Germline V gene lookup returns CDR1 WNHNN and CDR2 SYGVQD (reference sequence). CDR3 loop: CASSEYENSYEQYF. The CDR3 coding sequence is TGCGCCAGCAGTGAGTACGAGAACTCCTACGAGCAGTACTTC.

The V call is TRBV4-2, the J call TRBJ1-5; 7 bases are a match to TRBD1. With 0 bases clipped from V and 1 base from J, the junction kept 0 bases outside the gene matches. The CDR3 runs 15 residues. Germline V gene data show CDR1 as LGHNA and CDR2 as YNFKEQ. CDR3 nucleotide sequence: TGTGCCAGCAGCCAAGAGGGACAGAGCAATCAGCCCCAGCATTTT. It yields the protein CASSQEGQSNQPQHF.

The chain uses TRBV4-2 and TRBJ2-7; 11 positions agree with TRBD2. The junction had 2 bases not matched to a gene; V was cut back by 1 base and J by 3 bases. Germline V gene sequence: CDR1 LGHNA, CDR2 YNFKEQ. This CDR3 is 15 amino acids long. CDR3 sequence: CASSQGGTSGYEQYF. DNA of the CDR3: TGTGCCAGCAGCCAAGGAGGGACTAGCGGCTACGAGCAGTACTTC.

The J gene is TRBJ1-1, the V gene TRBV3-1 (or the pseudogene TRBV3-2); 11 nucleotides agree with TRBD1. Germline V gene sequence: CDR1 LGHDT, CDR2 YNNKEL (reference sequence). The CDR3 loop spans 16 amino acids. J was trimmed by 7 bases and V by 0 bases; bases with no gene match: 7. The CDR3 protein is CASSQDGTGGFGEAFF. The CDR3 nucleotides are TGTGCCAGCAGCCAAGACGGGACAGGGGGATTTGGTGAAGCTTTCTTT.

This chain links TRBV5-5 with TRBJ1-1, with 7 nucleotides matching TRBD1. CDR3 size: 14 residues. The trim removed 4 bases at V and 1 base at J, leaving 4 bases unmatched. Germline V lookup: CDR1 SGHKS, CDR2 YYEKEE (reference sequence). The CDR3 sequence: CASSPGQPNTEAFF. The CDR3 coding sequence is TGTGCCAGCAGCCCGGGACAGCCGAACACTGAAGCTTTCTTT.